The entry below gives a single T cell receptor (beta chain) sequence along with its context. Its cognate antigen is unknown. Germline V CDR1 and CDR2: MNHEY, SVGAGI. The V and J ends lost 0 bases and 8 bases respectively, with 13 bases between them. The CDR3 loop spans 14 amino acids. Some clones are missing from TCRdb's copy, which holds only in-frame ones; the method was immunoSEQ multiplex PCR. The sample includes about 150,000 clones, about 90% of them seen just once. These data originate in a study of T cell responses to AZD1222 COVID-19 vaccine. Study-wide findings and caveats: Most donors were white British, females outnumbered males, and clonal diversity was possibly underestimated. Baseline testing showed seropositivity in only 6 or 7 AZD1222 recipients. There were repertoire samples only from the period after the peak T cell response.

The sample was peripheral blood, taken 28 days after the second AZD1222 dose. This chain uses TRBV6-5 with TRBJ1-2; D gene ambiguous. This clonotype was obtained from an adult who received the AZD1222 COVID-19 vaccine. CDR3 amino acids: CASSYSGQVGGYTF. CDR3 DNA sequence: TGTGCCAGCAGTTACTCAGGCCAGGTCGGGGGCTACACCTTC.